This TCR beta chain is drawn from a study of cytomegalovirus exposure and HLA in healthy donors. As for the study in general: It was reported in a later analysis that the same platform had been used for the 120 or so validation repertoires as for the roughly 670 first-cohort repertoires.

In its sample, this clone was seen once. Its antigen is not known. TCRdb keeps only in-frame clones here, not all; method: immunoSEQ multiplex PCR. The data hold 150,000 to 200,000 clones, with about 89% observed a single time. Notes on the study in general: As confirmed in vitro, a few CMV-associated chains were specific for CMV antigens.

This CDR3 is 15 amino acids long. Trimming cost V 4 bases and J 0 bases, with 14 bases left between them. Per germline, CDR1 SGDLS and CDR2 YYNGEE. The source is a man aged 18 to 35 in good health and CMV-seropositive. The chain carries TRBV9 and TRBJ2-7, with a tentative D call TRBD2 (5 bases). The specimen was PBMCs. The CDR3 reads CASSTHSGNSYEQYF. The CDR3, as DNA: TGTGCCAGCAGCACCCACTCCGGGAACTCCTACGAGCAGTACTTC. Full variable domain (missing parts from reference TRBV9 and TRBJ2-7): DSGVTQTPKHLITATGQRVTLRCSPRSGDLSVYWYQQSLDQGLQFLIQYYNGEERAKGNILERFSAQQFPDLHSELNLSSLELGDSALYFCASSTHSGNSYEQYFGPGTRLTVT.